This T cell receptor beta chain was captured in a study of shared clonotypes between healthy human individuals. Study results and caveats: Estimated clonotype richness was generally higher in naive than memory subsets.

An assay was performed, and its level was deep. TCRdb's table, derived via immunoSEQ multiplex PCR, lists solely in-frame clones and lacks some. The table includes about 2.1 million clones, just over 90% detected once. Naive CD8 cells were CD45RO-negative, positively selected for CCR7, excluding terminally differentiated effector memory CD45RA+ cells. The CDR3 is 13 amino acids. Trimming shortened V by 3 bases and J by 11 bases, and 16 bases separated the two germline ends. Per germline, CDR1 SGDLS and CDR2 YYNGEE. Comment on this clone: Its specificity is not known.

The specimen sequenced was naive CD8+ T cells from PBMCs. The sequence was collected from a man between 18 and 35 years old in good health. Some clones in this sample may be carry-over from other donors' samples. The chain couples TRBV9 to TRBJ2-3; D unclear. CDR3 nucleotides: TGTGCCAGCAGCGGGTACGGGCTTGTCATGCAGTATTTT. It is translated as CASSGYGLVMQYF.